The next 26 T cell receptor beta chains were all read from a single sample in a study of cytomegalovirus exposure and HLA in healthy donors. Assay: immunoSEQ multiplex PCR; the TCRdb copy retains only in-frame clones and omits some. This sample has 95,000 to 150,000 clones, with about 87% found just once. Sequencing was done on a sample of PBMCs. These receptors all stem from a woman younger than 35 in good health and CMV-seronegative.

V gene TRBV10-3 combines with J gene TRBJ1-4, with a tentative D call TRBD1 (6 bases). CDR3 length: 14 amino acids. Germline V gene lookup returns CDR1 ENHRY and CDR2 SYGVKD. V lost 5 bases and J 2 bases, leaving 9 bases between the germline ends. The CDR3 spells CAISTTGTNEKLFF. The CDR3 coding sequence is TGTGCCATCAGTACAACAGGGACTAATGAAAAACTGTTTTTT.

V and J are TRBV30 and TRBJ2-1; the D gene is possibly TRBD2 (5 bases). The CDR3 is 13 residues long. Germline CDR1 and CDR2: GTSNPN and SVGIG (reference sequence). The V and J ends lost 4 bases and 9 bases respectively, with 16 bases between them. The CDR3 is CAWTGRRAGEQFF. For the CDR3, the DNA is TGTGCCTGGACCGGGCGGCGGGCCGGTGAGCAGTTCTTC.

This clone was recorded a few times. The chain employs TRBV19 and TRBJ1-5, with 9 bases fitting TRBD1. The CDR3 sequence is 15 residues long. J gave up 4 bases and V 7 bases, and 8 bases lay outside the gene matches. Per the germline V gene, CDR1 is LNHDA and CDR2 is SQIVND (reference sequence). CDR3: CASKISGTGNQPQHF. The CDR3 coding sequence is TGTGCCAGTAAAATATCCGGGACAGGGAATCAGCCCCAGCATTTT.

The V call is TRBV28, the J call TRBJ1-3; 10 nucleotides line up with TRBD1. This CDR3 has 15 amino acids. The J segment lost 2 bases and the V segment lost 5 bases, leaving 3 bases of the junction unmatched. Germline CDR1 MDHEN, CDR2 SYDVKM. The CDR3 coding sequence is TGTGCCAGCAGTCCCGGACAGGGGGCTGGAAACACCATATATTTT. Translated, it gives CASSPGQGAGNTIYF.

V and J are TRBV5-4 and TRBJ1-1; 7 bases line up with TRBD1. Germline V lookup: CDR1 SGHNT, CDR2 YYREEE (reference sequence). J was trimmed by 2 bases and V by 4 bases; bases with no gene match: 5. The CDR3 extends over 14 amino acids. The CDR3 region is CASSMGQSNTEAFF. The CDR3 nucleotides are TGTGCCAGCAGCATGGGACAGAGTAACACTGAAGCTTTCTTT.

The chain is built from TRBV2 and TRBJ1-2, with 9 bases that match TRBD1. The CDR3 extends over 15 amino acids. CDR1 SNHLY and CDR2 FYNNEI come from the germline V gene. V was pared by 7 bases and J by 2 bases, with 8 bases of the junction left unmatched. CDR3 sequence: CASIGMGTGNYGYTF. The CDR3 coding sequence is TGTGCCAGCATAGGGATGGGGACAGGGAACTATGGCTACACCTTC.

This clone was counted a single time. The V and J genes are TRBV7-9 and TRBJ2-7; D gene ambiguous. This CDR3 is built from 15 residues. Per the germline V gene, CDR1 is SEHNR and CDR2 is FQNEAQ (reference sequence). Deletions cut 4 bases from V and 4 bases from J, with 17 bases between. The CDR3 is CASSSDLTGGYEQYF. The CDR3 region has the DNA TGTGCCAGCAGCTCCGACCTGACGGGTGGGTACGAGCAGTACTTC.

This sequence joins TRBV7-2 and TRBJ2-7; 7 nucleotides align to TRBD1. The ends lost 5 bases at V and 2 bases at J; junction bases unmatched: 9. The CDR3 totals 15 residues. Germline CDR1 is SGHTA and CDR2 is FQGNSA. CDR3 protein: CASSPLRGTAYEQYF. For the CDR3, the DNA is TGTGCCAGCAGCCCCCTCCGTGGGACAGCCTACGAGCAGTACTTC.

The CDR3 DNA reads as TGTGCCTGGAAACCAACCAGCCGGGACAGGTCCTACGAGCAGTACTTC. Translated, it gives CAWKPTSRDRSYEQYF. The chain uses TRBV30 and TRBJ2-7, with 8 nucleotides matching TRBD1. This CDR3 contains 16 residues. J was trimmed by 1 base and V by 4 bases; bases with no gene match: 12. In germline, CDR1 is GTSNPN, CDR2 SVGIG (reference sequence).

This chain joins TRBV2 and TRBJ2-3; the match to TRBD2 covers 10 bases. The ends lost 6 bases at V and 5 bases at J; junction bases unmatched: 11. The CDR3 spans 16 residues. The germline CDR1 and CDR2 sequences are SNHLY and FYNNEI. Here the CDR3 reads CASSGGASGGQDTQYF. The CDR3 DNA reads as TGTGCCAGCAGCGGTGGCGCTAGCGGGGGCCAAGATACGCAGTATTTT.

V usage is TRBV18 and J usage is TRBJ2-3, with a weak D call TRBD2 (7 bases). This CDR3 is 15 amino acids long. V was clipped by 2 bases and J by 7 bases, with 16 bases between them. In germline, CDR1 is KGHSH, CDR2 LQKENI. The DNA for the CDR3 is TGTGCCAGCTCACCAGCGGGGGCCGTACGCCATACGCAGTATTTT. This gives the protein CASSPAGAVRHTQYF.

This clone was seen a few times. The chain recombines TRBV6-1 with TRBJ1-1; TRBD1 matches 9 bases. Germline CDR1 and CDR2: MNHNS and SASEGT. Trimming took 5 bases from V and 1 from J; bases not matched to a gene: 5. This CDR3 has 15 amino acids. For the CDR3, the DNA is TGTGCCAGCAGTTCACCGGGACAGGGGAACACTGAAGCTTTCTTT. Encoded protein: CASSSPGQGNTEAFF.

The rearrangement uses TRBV27 and TRBJ2-5; tentative D call: TRBD1 (6 bases). The CDR3 has 15 residues. Germline V gene data show CDR1 as MNHEY and CDR2 as SMNVEV (reference sequence). V was pared by 5 bases and J by 5 bases, with 18 bases between. Here the CDR3 DNA reads TGTGCCAGCAGTCTGGGGGCACACGTCGCGGAGACCCAGTACTTC. This sequence encodes CASSLGAHVAETQYF.

This sequence joins TRBV28 and TRBJ1-4, with 9 nucleotides matching TRBD1. The germline V gene encodes CDR1 MDHEN and CDR2 SYDVKM. After removal of 1 base from V and 8 bases from J, the junction contained 8 bases not matched to a gene. The CDR3 runs 16 residues. The CDR3 DNA follows: TGTGCCAGCAGTTTATCCCTGACAGGGGGTCGAGAAAAACTGTTTTTT. It is translated as CASSLSLTGGREKLFF.

This clone showed up just once. The V call is TRBV13, the J call TRBJ2-1, with a possible D match to TRBD1 (5 bases). Deletions cut 4 bases from V and 5 bases from J, with 12 bases between. The germline V gene has CDR1 PRHDT and CDR2 FYEKMQ (reference sequence). The CDR3 spans 14 residues. In nucleotides, the CDR3 is TGTGCCAGCAGCTCTTGGACAACCAACAATGAGCAGTTCTTC. This sequence encodes CASSSWTTNNEQFF.

This chain links TRBV5-4 with TRBJ2-1; 7 bases match TRBD2. Germline CDR1 reads SGHNT; CDR2 reads YYREEE (reference sequence). The CDR3 contains 15 residues. V gave up 4 bases and J gave up 4 bases; unmatched junction bases: 8. This CDR3 reads CASSPGLDSYNEQFF. CDR3 bases: TGTGCCAGCAGCCCCGGACTAGATTCATACAATGAGCAGTTCTTC. Together with reference TRBV5-4 and TRBJ2-1, the CDR3 gives the full variable domain: ETGVTQSPTHLIKTRGQQVTLRCSSQSGHNTVSWYQQALGQGPQFIFQYYREEENGRGNFPPRFSGLQFPNYSSELNVNALELDDSALYLCASSPGLDSYNEQFFGPGTRLTVL.

The V call is TRBV5-8, the J call TRBJ1-2, with TRBD1 as a possible D gene (5 bases). CDR1 is SGHTS, CDR2 YDEGEE, per germline. Trimming took 5 bases from V and 5 from J, leaving 19 bases between them. The CDR3 runs 15 residues. The CDR3 nucleotides read TGTGCCAGCAGACATAGGGAATTAGGGGTTTATGGCTACACCTTC. This gives the protein CASRHRELGVYGYTF.

This chain connects TRBV19 to TRBJ2-1, with D possibly matching TRBD1 (7 bases). The V end lost 0 bases, the J end lost 4 bases, and 13 bases lay between the germline ends. The CDR3 spans 16 residues. CDR1 and CDR2 from the germline V gene are LNHDA and SQIVND (reference sequence). CDR3: CASSIDAGQSYNEQFF. In DNA, the CDR3 is TGTGCCAGTAGTATAGATGCGGGACAGAGTTACAATGAGCAGTTCTTC.

This clone was found once. The rearrangement links TRBV5-1 to TRBJ1-1, with D unresolved. Germline V gene lookup returns CDR1 SGHRS and CDR2 YFSETQ. V lost 4 bases and J lost 6, with 10 bases in between. This CDR3 region has 12 residues. The CDR3 loop reads CASSPGGPEAFF. The CDR3 DNA reads TGCGCCAGCAGCCCCGGCGGCCCTGAAGCTTTCTTT.

The chain carries TRBV7-9 and TRBJ2-6; TRBD1 matches 11 bases. Looked up from germline, CDR1 is SEHNR and CDR2 is FQNEAQ (reference sequence). This CDR3 contains 18 residues. Trimming at V came to 6 bases and at J to 3 bases, leaving 10 bases not matched to a gene. The CDR3 loop reads CASSLQRTGGFGANVLTF. CDR3 bases: TGTGCCAGCAGTCTACAAAGGACAGGGGGCTTTGGGGCCAACGTCCTGACTTTC.

The genes are TRBV25-1 and TRBJ1-4, with a weak D call TRBD1 (5 bases). Germline assignment: CDR1 MGHDK and CDR2 SYGVNS. V was shortened by 5 bases and J by 4 bases, with 17 bases between the two germline ends. The CDR3 covers 16 residues. The CDR3 loop reads CASSSQKRGSNEKLFF. CDR3 nucleotides: TGTGCCAGCAGTTCCCAAAAAAGGGGAAGTAATGAAAAACTGTTTTTT.

The chain employs TRBV13 and TRBJ2-7; possibly TRBD1 for D (6 bases). Germline V gene sequence: CDR1 PRHDT, CDR2 FYEKMQ (reference sequence). The CDR3 length is 13 residues. Trimming left V 5 bases short and J 1 base short, with 9 bases between. The DNA of the CDR3 is TGTGCCAGCAGCGGCCAGGGGTCCTACGAGCAGTACTTC. Its translation: CASSGQGSYEQYF.

The V and J genes are TRBV7-9 and TRBJ2-1; D is perhaps TRBD2 (7 bases). Germline lookup yields CDR1 SEHNR and CDR2 FQNEAQ (reference sequence). V lost 5 bases, J lost 1 base, and 12 bases lay in between. CDR3 length equals 15 residues. The CDR3 loop is CASSARGASYNEQFF. Here the CDR3 DNA reads TGTGCCAGCAGCGCACGGGGGGCGTCCTACAATGAGCAGTTCTTC.

For the CDR3, the DNA is TGTGCCAGCAGTTCACCCGGGACAGGGCAGGTAGGCAACTATGGCTACACCTTC. Amino acids: CASSSPGTGQVGNYGYTF. The rearrangement joins TRBV27 to TRBJ1-2; 9 nucleotides agree with TRBD1. CDR3 length: 18 amino acids. Germline loops: CDR1 MNHEY, CDR2 SMNVEV (reference sequence). V trimming: 4 bases; J trimming: 2 bases; junction bases outside the gene matches: 14.

This clone was seen once. V usage is TRBV7-2 and J usage is TRBJ2-2; no clear D. Trimming pared 3 bases from V and 7 bases from J, leaving 6 bases between. The CDR3 consists of 12 residues. In germline, CDR1 is SGHTA, CDR2 FQGNSA. CDR3 coding DNA: TGTGCCAGCAGCTTCGTTCGCGGGGAGCTGTTTTTT. It is translated as CASSFVRGELFF.

The chain has TRBV2 and TRBJ1-4; D is undetermined. Germline values: CDR1 SNHLY, CDR2 FYNNEI. V was shortened by 6 bases and J by 8 bases, with 13 bases between the two germline ends. The CDR3 extends over 13 amino acids. CDR3 sequence: CASRVQTREKLFF. CDR3 nucleotides: TGTGCCAGCAGGGTACAAACTAGGGAAAAACTGTTTTTT.